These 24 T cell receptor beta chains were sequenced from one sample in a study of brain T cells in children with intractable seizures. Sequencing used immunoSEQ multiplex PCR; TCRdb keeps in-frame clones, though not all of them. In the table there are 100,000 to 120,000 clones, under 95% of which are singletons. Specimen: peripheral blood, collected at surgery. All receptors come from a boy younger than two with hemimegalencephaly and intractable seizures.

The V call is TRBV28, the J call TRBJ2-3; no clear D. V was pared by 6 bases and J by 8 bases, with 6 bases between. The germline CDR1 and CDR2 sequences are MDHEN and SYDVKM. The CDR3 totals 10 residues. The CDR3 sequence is CASRGITQYF. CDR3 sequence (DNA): TGTGCCAGCAGGGGGATTACGCAGTATTTT.

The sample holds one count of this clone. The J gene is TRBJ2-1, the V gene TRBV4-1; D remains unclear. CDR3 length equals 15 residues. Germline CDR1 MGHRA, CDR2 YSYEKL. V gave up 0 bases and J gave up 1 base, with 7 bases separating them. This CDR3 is CASSQESSSYNEQFF. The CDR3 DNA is TGCGCCAGCAGCCAAGAAAGCAGTTCCTACAATGAGCAGTTCTTC.

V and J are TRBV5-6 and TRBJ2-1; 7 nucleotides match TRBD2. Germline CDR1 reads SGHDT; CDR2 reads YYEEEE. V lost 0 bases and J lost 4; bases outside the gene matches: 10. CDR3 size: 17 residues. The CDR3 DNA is TGTGCCAGCAGCTTGGAGGCCCTGGTAGCGGGTTACAATGAGCAGTTCTTC. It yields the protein CASSLEALVAGYNEQFF.

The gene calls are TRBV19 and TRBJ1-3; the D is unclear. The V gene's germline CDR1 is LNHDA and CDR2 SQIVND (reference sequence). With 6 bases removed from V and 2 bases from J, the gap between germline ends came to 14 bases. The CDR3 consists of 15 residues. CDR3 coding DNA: TGTGCCAGTAGCCCCGGTACGGGAACTGGAAACACCATATATTTT. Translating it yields CASSPGTGTGNTIYF.

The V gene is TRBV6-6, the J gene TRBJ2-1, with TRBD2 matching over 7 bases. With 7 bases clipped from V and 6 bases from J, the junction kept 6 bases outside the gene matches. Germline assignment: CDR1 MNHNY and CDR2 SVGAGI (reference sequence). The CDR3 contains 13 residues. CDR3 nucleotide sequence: TGTGCCAGCAAAACCCCTAGCGGCAATGAGCAGTTCTTC. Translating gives CASKTPSGNEQFF.

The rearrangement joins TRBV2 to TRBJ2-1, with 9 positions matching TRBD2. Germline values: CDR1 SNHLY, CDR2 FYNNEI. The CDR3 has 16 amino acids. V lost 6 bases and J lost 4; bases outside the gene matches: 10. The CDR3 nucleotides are TGTGCCAGCAGAGCCCTGGGACTAGCTTTATACAATGAGCAGTTCTTC. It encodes CASRALGLALYNEQFF.

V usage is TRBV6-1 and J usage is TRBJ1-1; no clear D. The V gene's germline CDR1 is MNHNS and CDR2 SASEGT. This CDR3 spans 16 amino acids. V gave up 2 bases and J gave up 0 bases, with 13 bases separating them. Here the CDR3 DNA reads TGTGCCAGCAGTGAATTAATGTACGAGATGAACACTGAAGCTTTCTTT. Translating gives CASSELMYEMNTEAFF.

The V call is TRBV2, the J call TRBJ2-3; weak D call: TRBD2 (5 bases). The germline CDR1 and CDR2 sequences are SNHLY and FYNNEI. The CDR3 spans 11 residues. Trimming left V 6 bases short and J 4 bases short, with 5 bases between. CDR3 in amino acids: CASRLADTQYF. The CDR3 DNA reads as TGTGCCAGCAGACTAGCAGATACGCAGTATTTT. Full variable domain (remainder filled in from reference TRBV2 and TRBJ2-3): EPEVTQTPSHQVTQMGQEVILRCVPISNHLYFYWYRQILGQKVEFLVSFYNNEISEKSEIFDDQFSVERPDGSNFTLKIRSTKLEDSAMYFCASRLADTQYFGPGTRLTVL.

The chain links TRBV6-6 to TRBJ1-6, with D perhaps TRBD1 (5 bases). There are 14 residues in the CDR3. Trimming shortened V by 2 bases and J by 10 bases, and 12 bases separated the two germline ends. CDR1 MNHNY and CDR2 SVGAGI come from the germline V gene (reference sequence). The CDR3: CASSYGQGGSPLHF. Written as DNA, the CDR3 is TGTGCCAGCAGTTACGGTCAGGGTGGCTCACCCCTCCACTTT.

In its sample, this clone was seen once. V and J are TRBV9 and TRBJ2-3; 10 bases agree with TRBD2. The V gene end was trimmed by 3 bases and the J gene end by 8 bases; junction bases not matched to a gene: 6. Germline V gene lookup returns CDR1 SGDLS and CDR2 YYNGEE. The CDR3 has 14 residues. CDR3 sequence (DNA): TGTGCCAGCAGCGGGACTAGCGGCGGAGGTACGCAGTATTTT. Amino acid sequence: CASSGTSGGGTQYF.

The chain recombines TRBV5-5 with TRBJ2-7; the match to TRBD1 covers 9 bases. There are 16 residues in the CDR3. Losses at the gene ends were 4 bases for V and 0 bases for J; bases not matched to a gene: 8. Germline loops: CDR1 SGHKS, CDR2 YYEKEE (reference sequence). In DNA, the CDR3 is TGTGCCAGCAGCCGACCGGGACAGGGCTACTCCTACGAGCAGTACTTC. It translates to CASSRPGQGYSYEQYF.

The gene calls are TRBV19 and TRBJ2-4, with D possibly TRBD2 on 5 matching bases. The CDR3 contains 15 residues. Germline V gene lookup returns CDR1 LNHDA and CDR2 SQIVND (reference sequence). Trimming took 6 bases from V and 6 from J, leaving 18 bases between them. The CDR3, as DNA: TGTGCCAGTAGATCGGGGTTCGGCCCGGGAAACATTCAGTACTTC. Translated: CASRSGFGPGNIQYF. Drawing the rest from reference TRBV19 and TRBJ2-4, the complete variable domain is DGGITQSPKYLFRKEGQNVTLSCEQNLNHDAMYWYRQDPGQGLRLIYYSQIVNDFQKGDIAEGYSVSREKKESFPLTVTSAQKNPTAFYLCASRSGFGPGNIQYFGAGTRLSVL.

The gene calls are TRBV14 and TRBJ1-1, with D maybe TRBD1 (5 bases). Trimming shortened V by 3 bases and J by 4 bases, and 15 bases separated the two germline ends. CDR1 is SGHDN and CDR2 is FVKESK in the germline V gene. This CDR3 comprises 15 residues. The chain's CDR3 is CASSHIQGSGTEAFF. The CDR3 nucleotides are TGTGCCAGCAGCCATATCCAGGGAAGTGGCACTGAAGCTTTCTTT.

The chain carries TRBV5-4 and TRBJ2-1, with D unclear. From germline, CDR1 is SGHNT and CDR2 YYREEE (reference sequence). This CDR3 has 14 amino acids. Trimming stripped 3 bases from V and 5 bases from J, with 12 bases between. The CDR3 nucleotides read TGTGCCAGCAGCTCCCGGGCCCAGGACAATGAGCAGTTCTTC. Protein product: CASSSRAQDNEQFF. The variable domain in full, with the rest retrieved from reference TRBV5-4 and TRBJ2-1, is ETGVTQSPTHLIKTRGQQVTLRCSSQSGHNTVSWYQQALGQGPQFIFQYYREEENGRGNFPPRFSGLQFPNYSSELNVNALELDDSALYLCASSSRAQDNEQFFGPGTRLTVL.

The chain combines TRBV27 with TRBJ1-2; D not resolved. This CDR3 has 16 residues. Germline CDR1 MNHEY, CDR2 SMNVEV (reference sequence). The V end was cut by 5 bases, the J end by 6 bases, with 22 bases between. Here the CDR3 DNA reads TGTGCCAGCAGTCCCATCCCCCCGGTAGGACTGGATGGCTACACCTTC. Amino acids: CASSPIPPVGLDGYTF.

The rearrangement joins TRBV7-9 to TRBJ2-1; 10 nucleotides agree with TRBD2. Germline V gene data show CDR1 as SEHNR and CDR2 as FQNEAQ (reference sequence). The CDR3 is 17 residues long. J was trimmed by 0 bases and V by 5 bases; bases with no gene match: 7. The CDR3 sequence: CASSRGLAASSYNEQFF. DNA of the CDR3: TGTGCCAGCAGCCGAGGACTAGCGGCAAGCTCCTACAATGAGCAGTTCTTC.

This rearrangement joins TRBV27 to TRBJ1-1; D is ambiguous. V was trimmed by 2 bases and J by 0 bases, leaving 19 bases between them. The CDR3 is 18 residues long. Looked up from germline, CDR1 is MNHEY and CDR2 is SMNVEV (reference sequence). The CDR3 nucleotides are TGTGCCAGCAGTTTAGTAGGGATTAACGTCCGAATGAACACTGAAGCTTTCTTT. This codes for CASSLVGINVRMNTEAFF.

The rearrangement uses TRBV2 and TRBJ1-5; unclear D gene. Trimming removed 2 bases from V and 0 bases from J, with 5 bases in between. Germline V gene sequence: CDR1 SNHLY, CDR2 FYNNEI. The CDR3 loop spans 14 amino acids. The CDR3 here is CASSEQYSNQPQHF. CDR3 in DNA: TGTGCCAGCAGTGAACAGTATAGCAATCAGCCCCAGCATTTT.

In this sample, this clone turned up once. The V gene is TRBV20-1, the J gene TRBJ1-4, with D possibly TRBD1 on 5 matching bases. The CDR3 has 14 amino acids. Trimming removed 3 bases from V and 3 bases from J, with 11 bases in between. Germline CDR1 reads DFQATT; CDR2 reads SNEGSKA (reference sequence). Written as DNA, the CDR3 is TGCAGTGCTAGTGTAACGGGGGCTAATGAAAAACTGTTTTTT. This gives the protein CSASVTGANEKLFF.

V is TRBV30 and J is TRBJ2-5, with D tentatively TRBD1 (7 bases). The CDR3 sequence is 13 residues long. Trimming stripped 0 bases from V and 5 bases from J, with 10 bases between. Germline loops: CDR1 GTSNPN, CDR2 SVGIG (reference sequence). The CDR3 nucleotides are TGTGCCTGGAGTGTTCAGGGGGGCGAGACCCAGTACTTC. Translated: CAWSVQGGETQYF.

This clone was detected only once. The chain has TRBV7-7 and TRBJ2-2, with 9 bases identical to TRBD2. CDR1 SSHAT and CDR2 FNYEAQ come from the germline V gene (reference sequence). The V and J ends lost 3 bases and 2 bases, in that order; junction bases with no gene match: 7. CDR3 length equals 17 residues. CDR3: CASSLAGGPRNTGELFF. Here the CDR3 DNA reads TGTGCCAGCAGCTTGGCGGGAGGGCCTAGAAACACCGGGGAGCTGTTTTTT.

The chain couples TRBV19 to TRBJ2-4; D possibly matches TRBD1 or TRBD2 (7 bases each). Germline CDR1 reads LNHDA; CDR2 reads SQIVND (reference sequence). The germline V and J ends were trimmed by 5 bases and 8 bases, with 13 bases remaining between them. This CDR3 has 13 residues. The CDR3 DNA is TGTGCCAGTAGTGAACAGGGGAGGGACATTCAGTACTTC. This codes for CASSEQGRDIQYF.

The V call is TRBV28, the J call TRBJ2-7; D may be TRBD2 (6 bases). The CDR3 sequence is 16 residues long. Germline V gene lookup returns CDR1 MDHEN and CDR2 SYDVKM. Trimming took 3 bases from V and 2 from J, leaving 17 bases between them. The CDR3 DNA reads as TGTGCCAGCAGTTTTGTTGGGGCGGAGGGGCCCTACGAGCAGTACTTC. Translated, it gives CASSFVGAEGPYEQYF.

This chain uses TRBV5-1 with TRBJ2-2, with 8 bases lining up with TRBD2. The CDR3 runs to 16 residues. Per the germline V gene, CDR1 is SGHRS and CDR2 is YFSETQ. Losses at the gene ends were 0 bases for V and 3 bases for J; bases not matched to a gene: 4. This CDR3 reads CASSLALAGYTGELFF. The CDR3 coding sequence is TGCGCCAGCAGCTTGGCCCTAGCGGGTTACACCGGGGAGCTGTTTTTT.